This TCR beta chain came from a study of shared clonotypes between healthy human individuals. Study-wide findings and caveats: Shared clonotypes across all four donors exceeded non-shared ones in generation probability. Some naive CD4 clonotypes, roughly 5%, turned up in common across a few donors.

The naive CD8 fraction comprised CD45RO-negative cells positively selected for CCR7 and excluded terminally differentiated effector memory CD45RA+ cells. HIV-negative, healthy adults without recent acute infections or vaccinations were the donors. Repertoires were generated with immunoSEQ multiplex PCR, while TCRdb's copy carries only in-frame clones and drops some. The table lists over 2 million clones, approximately 94% of them singletons. Per germline, CDR1 SGHRS and CDR2 YFSETQ. Trimming pared 3 bases from V and 5 bases from J, leaving 11 bases between. The CDR3 runs to 14 residues. Notes on this clone: Its specificity is unknown.

The sequenced sample was naive CD8+ T cells sorted from blood. The TCR was taken from a man in his late teens or twenties in good health. J is TRBJ1-4 and V is TRBV5-1, with D possibly being TRBD1 (5 bases). The CDR3 spells CASSWEPGNEKLFF. CDR3 DNA sequence: TGCGCCAGCAGCTGGGAACCAGGGAATGAAAAACTGTTTTTT.